The 29 T cell receptor beta chains below come from one sample, sequenced in a study. TCRdb re-called the 5' RACE reads through MiXCR, storing one row per CDR3 protein. The table lists 8,900 or so distinct CDR3 sequences, approximately 71% of them singletons. Sequencing used tumor-infiltrating naive CD4+ T cells sorted from the breast tumor. Specified subset: naive CD4+ T cells, CD4+CD45RA+CD25-. Source of these receptors: a female donor with breast cancer.

This chain uses TRBV15 with TRBJ1-5; 8 nucleotides match TRBD1. V lost 2 bases to trimming and J lost 1 base; unmatched junction nucleotides: 7. This CDR3 has 17 amino acids. From germline, CDR1 is LNHNV and CDR2 YYDKDF (reference sequence). CDR3 loop: CATSRKTGASSNQPQHF. The CDR3 nucleotides read TGTGCCACCAGCAGAAAGACAGGGGCGAGCAGCAATCAGCCCCAGCATTTT.

The chain uses TRBV9 and TRBJ1-6, with unresolved D. Deletions cut 0 bases from V and 5 bases from J, with 9 bases between. Per germline, CDR1 SGDLS and CDR2 YYNGEE. The CDR3 has 15 residues. The CDR3 region has the DNA TGTGCCAGCAGCGTAGATCCAGGCAATAATTCACCCCTCCACTTT. Translating gives CASSVDPGNNSPLHF.

The CDR3 nucleotides read TGTGCCAGCAGTTTCGACAGCTACTATGGCTACACCTTC. It codes for CASSFDSYYGYTF. The rearrangement links TRBV6-5 to TRBJ1-2; D is possibly TRBD1 (5 bases). Trimming shortened V by 4 bases and J by 3 bases, and 9 bases separated the two germline ends. This CDR3 contains 13 residues. Per the germline V gene, CDR1 is MNHEY and CDR2 is SVGAGI.

In its sample, this clonotype was seen a few times. The chain recombines TRBV6-5 with TRBJ1-1, with a possible D match to TRBD1 (6 bases). The CDR3 spans 13 residues. V was shortened by 5 bases and J by 3 bases, with 10 bases between the two germline ends. Germline V CDR1 and CDR2: MNHEY, SVGAGI. CDR3 DNA sequence: TGTGCCAGCAGTCGATCAGGGGACACTGAAGCTTTCTTT. This encodes CASSRSGDTEAFF.

About this clonotype: A read error may produce the germline difference seen at one junction end. CDR3 DNA sequence: TGCGCCAGCAGCTTGGTGGGAGACAAGTACCAAGAGGCCCAGTACTTC. It encodes CASSLVGDKYQEAQYF. The rearrangement uses TRBV5-1 and TRBJ2-5, with D perhaps matching TRBD2 (5 bases). The length of the CDR3 is 16 residues. Germline assignment: CDR1 SGHRS and CDR2 YFSETQ.

V gene TRBV20-1 combines with J gene TRBJ1-2; weak D call: TRBD1 (5 bases). V lost 2 bases to trimming and J lost 4 bases, with 11 bases between them. CDR1 is DFQATT and CDR2 is SNEGSKA in the germline V gene (reference sequence). The CDR3 runs 13 residues. The CDR3 sequence: CSARRAGAYGYTF. CDR3 sequence (DNA): TGCAGTGCTAGAAGGGCTGGGGCCTATGGCTACACCTTC.

Note on this clonotype: At one of its ends the junction is not consistent with the germline gene, which may arise from a read error. The chain has TRBV4-1 and TRBJ2-7; D is perhaps TRBD1 (5 bases). The CDR3 has 14 amino acids. Germline V gene lookup returns CDR1 MGHRA and CDR2 YSYEKL. The CDR3 reads CASSLQGEAYKQYF. The CDR3 DNA follows: TGCGCCAGCAGCCTCCAAGGGGAAGCCTACAAGCAGTACTTC.

This clonotype was detected only a few times. Written as DNA, the CDR3 is TGCAGTGCTACAATTTCCCGTCAGGGGGGGGAGCTGTTTTTT. It specifies CSATISRQGGELFF. This rearrangement joins TRBV20-1 to TRBJ2-2; the D gene is possibly TRBD1 (6 bases). CDR3 length: 14 amino acids. The germline CDR1 and CDR2 sequences are DFQATT and SNEGSKA (reference sequence). Trimming removed 4 bases at V and 8 bases at J, with 17 bases between.

V is TRBV20-1 and J is TRBJ2-2; the D gene is possibly TRBD2 (6 bases). Germline loops: CDR1 DFQATT, CDR2 SNEGSKA (reference sequence). The CDR3 is 14 amino acids. The ends were cut back, 2 bases at V and 4 bases at J, with 11 bases in the middle. This CDR3 is CSARRAGTTGELFF. The DNA of the CDR3 is TGCAGTGCTAGAAGGGCGGGAACCACCGGGGAGCTGTTTTTT.

The chain employs TRBV12-3 or TRBV12-4 and TRBJ2-6; no reliable D call. V dropped 7 bases and J dropped 1 base, with 17 bases sitting between them. The CDR3 totals 17 residues. Written as DNA, the CDR3 is TGTGCCAGCATGGCCCTCACGATATCATCTGGGGCCAACGTCCTGACTTTC. Amino acid sequence: CASMALTISSGANVLTF.

J is TRBJ1-2 and V is TRBV6-5, with TRBD1 matching over 7 bases. CDR1 and CDR2 (germline): MNHEY, SVGAGI. The V segment lost 7 bases and the J segment 3 bases; nucleotides outside the gene matches: 11. The CDR3 consists of 15 residues. CDR3 residues: CASKNAGGVDYGYTF. The CDR3, as DNA: TGTGCCAGCAAAAATGCAGGGGGTGTTGACTATGGCTACACCTTC.

The rearrangement joins TRBV20-1 to TRBJ2-7; 9 bases are a match to TRBD1. V lost 6 bases, J lost 2 bases, and 5 bases stayed unmatched. CDR3 length equals 13 residues. Germline CDR1 DFQATT, CDR2 SNEGSKA (reference sequence). The CDR3 DNA is TGCAGTGCAACCGGGACAGGGACCTACGAGCAGTACTTC. It specifies CSATGTGTYEQYF.

V and J are TRBV10-3 and TRBJ2-5; 9 nucleotides align to TRBD1. Trimming cost V 6 bases and J 1 base; bases outside gene matches: 3. Germline V lookup: CDR1 ENHRY, CDR2 SYGVKD. The length of the CDR3 is 14 residues. The CDR3 nucleotides read TGTGCCATCAGGCAGGGACAGGGCCAAGAGACCCAGTACTTC. Translated, it gives CAIRQGQGQETQYF.

The CDR3 sequence is CATSRDWAEAFF. The CDR3 nucleotides read TGTGCCACCAGCAGAGATTGGGCTGAAGCTTTCTTT. J is TRBJ1-1 and V is TRBV15; no clear D gene. The V and J ends lost 0 bases and 6 bases respectively, with 5 bases between them. The CDR3 runs to 12 residues. Germline V CDR1 and CDR2: LNHNV, YYDKDF (reference sequence).

This clonotype was detected only a few times. The chain combines TRBV30 with TRBJ1-5; no reliable D call. Trimming took 2 bases from V and 0 from J, leaving 14 bases between them. Germline V lookup: CDR1 GTSNPN, CDR2 SVGIG (reference sequence). CDR3 length: 16 residues. DNA for the CDR3: TGTGCCTGGAGTTACGGAGGCACAAATAGCAATCAGCCCCAGCATTTT. As protein: CAWSYGGTNSNQPQHF. Full variable domain (outside the CDR3, taken from reference TRBV30 and TRBJ1-5): SQTIHQWPATLVQPVGSPLSLECTVEGTSNPNLYWYRQAAGRGLQLLFYSVGIGQISSEVPQNLSASRPQDRQFILSSKKLLLSDSGFYLCAWSYGGTNSNQPQHFGDGTRLSIL.

This rearrangement joins TRBV20-1 to TRBJ2-1, with D tentatively TRBD1 or TRBD2 (7 bases each). Germline V gene data show CDR1 as DFQATT and CDR2 as SNEGSKA (reference sequence). The V gene lost 5 bases and the J gene lost 8 bases, with 16 bases spanning the gap. This CDR3 spans 13 amino acids. This chain's CDR3 is CSAEVTGRDEQFF. The CDR3 region has the DNA TGCAGTGCTGAAGTGACAGGGAGGGATGAGCAGTTCTTC.

V usage is TRBV5-1 and J usage is TRBJ1-2, with D perhaps matching TRBD1 (6 bases). Trimming cost V 0 bases and J 0 bases, with 12 bases left between them. This CDR3 spans 16 amino acids. Germline-derived CDR1 and CDR2 are SGHRS and YFSETQ. CDR3 sequence reads: CASSLAPRGTNYGYTF. CDR3 sequence (DNA): TGCGCCAGCAGCTTGGCCCCCAGGGGTACTAACTATGGCTACACCTTC.

The V gene is TRBV6-5, the J gene TRBJ2-2, with TRBD1 identical over 9 bases. The CDR3 totals 16 residues. The junction had 8 bases not matched to a gene; V was cut back by 4 bases and J by 5 bases. CDR1 and CDR2 from the germline V gene are MNHEY and SVGAGI. Written as DNA, the CDR3 is TGTGCCAGCAGTTCCGCCGGGGGACAGGGAACCGGGGAGCTGTTTTTT. Protein sequence: CASSSAGGQGTGELFF.

The CDR3 is CASSSNPGLAGQTQYF. The DNA of the CDR3 is TGTGCCAGCAGCTCCAACCCCGGACTAGCTGGGCAGACCCAGTACTTC. The chain recombines TRBV7-8 with TRBJ2-5; 8 bases align to TRBD2. The J segment lost 6 bases and the V segment lost 4 bases, leaving 13 bases of the junction unmatched. The germline CDR1 and CDR2 sequences are SGHVS and FQNEAQ. The CDR3 covers 16 residues. The whole variable domain, filled in from reference TRBV7-8 and TRBJ2-5, reads GAGVSQSPRYKVAKRGQDVALRCDPISGHVSLFWYQQALGQGPEFLTYFQNEAQLDKSGLPSDRFFAERPEGSVSTLKIQRTQQEDSAVYLCASSSNPGLAGQTQYFGPGTRLLVL.

The V and J genes are TRBV5-1 and TRBJ2-4; 8 bases are shared with TRBD2. The CDR3 has 14 residues. The J segment lost 8 bases and the V segment lost 3 bases, leaving 7 bases of the junction unmatched. The germline V gene encodes CDR1 SGHRS and CDR2 YFSETQ. This chain's CDR3 is CASSSGGGAYIQYF. CDR3 in DNA: TGCGCCAGCAGCTCCGGGGGGGGCGCGTACATTCAGTACTTC.

The chain links TRBV6-5 to TRBJ2-5; D gene unclear. V was cut by 6 bases and J by 1 base, with 9 bases left in between. The CDR3 contains 13 residues. Germline CDR1 reads MNHEY; CDR2 reads SVGAGI. The CDR3 coding sequence is TGTGCCAGCAGAACCGATCCCCAAGAGACCCAGTACTTC. Translated: CASRTDPQETQYF.

The chain employs TRBV20-1 and TRBJ2-1; the D gene is possibly TRBD2 (5 bases). CDR3 length: 13 amino acids. Per germline, CDR1 DFQATT and CDR2 SNEGSKA (reference sequence). Trimming cost V 0 bases and J 9 bases, with 12 bases left between them. The CDR3: CSARDLWRTEQFF. As DNA, the CDR3 is TGCAGTGCTAGAGATTTATGGAGGACTGAGCAGTTCTTC.

CDR3 amino acids: CASSDFKDEQYF. In DNA, the CDR3 is TGTGCCAGCAGTGACTTTAAGGACGAGCAGTACTTC. The genes are TRBV28 and TRBJ2-7; D not certain. The CDR3 length is 12 residues. With 5 bases removed from V and 5 bases from J, the gap between germline ends came to 10 bases. Germline V gives CDR1 MDHEN, CDR2 SYDVKM.

This clonotype showed up just a few times. The CDR3 DNA reads as TGTGCCACCAGCACCCGGACAGGGACAAACATTCAGTACTTC. This sequence encodes CATSTRTGTNIQYF. The chain uses TRBV15 and TRBJ2-4; 8 nucleotides line up with TRBD1. CDR1 LNHNV and CDR2 YYDKDF come from the germline V gene (reference sequence). The CDR3 spans 14 residues. Trimming at V came to 4 bases and at J to 6 bases, leaving 5 bases not matched to a gene.

The J gene is TRBJ2-5, the V gene TRBV4-1; 9 bases are a match to TRBD1. The germline V gene encodes CDR1 MGHRA and CDR2 YSYEKL. The CDR3 runs to 15 residues. The J segment lost 2 bases and the V segment lost 4 bases, leaving 5 bases of the junction unmatched. CDR3 DNA sequence: TGCGCCAGCAGCCCCCTAGGACAGGGGCAAGAGACCCAGTACTTC. It codes for CASSPLGQGQETQYF.

The rearrangement uses TRBV20-1 and TRBJ2-5; 12 bases match TRBD2. This CDR3 region has 16 residues. Germline trimming cut 3 bases from V and 5 bases from J; bases unmatched to any gene: 10. Germline values: CDR1 DFQATT, CDR2 SNEGSKA (reference sequence). The CDR3 loop is CSASATSGGSWETQYF. In DNA form, the CDR3 reads TGCAGTGCTAGCGCTACTAGCGGGGGGTCCTGGGAGACCCAGTACTTC.

The chain has TRBV6-1 and TRBJ2-7; 7 nucleotides agree with TRBD2. V lost 6 bases and J lost 3; bases outside the gene matches: 8. Germline V CDR1 and CDR2: MNHNS, SASEGT. The CDR3 has 14 amino acids. The CDR3, as DNA: TGTGCCAGCAGCTGGCTAGCGGACTACTACGAGCAGTACTTC. It yields the protein CASSWLADYYEQYF.

This chain uses TRBV7-3 with TRBJ2-5, with D hard to call. The CDR3 sequence is 13 residues long. The V gene lost 5 bases and the J gene lost 0 bases, with 7 bases spanning the gap. Germline lookup yields CDR1 SGHTA and CDR2 FQGTGA. CDR3 in DNA: TGTGCCAGCAGCCAAGGAAACCAAGAGACCCAGTACTTC. It specifies CASSQGNQETQYF.

CDR3 in amino acids: CSARTGLGGYTF. The CDR3 DNA reads as TGCAGTGCTCGGACAGGGCTCGGGGGCTACACCTTC. This chain uses TRBV20-1 with TRBJ1-2; 8 bases match TRBD1. CDR3 length: 12 amino acids. The J segment lost 8 bases and the V segment lost 5 bases, leaving 7 bases of the junction unmatched. The germline V gene has CDR1 DFQATT and CDR2 SNEGSKA (reference sequence).